The sequence of this T cell receptor beta chain was determined in a study of cytomegalovirus exposure and HLA in healthy donors. Overall study context: Membership in the Caucasian-associated ancestry cluster was found for around 81% of 350 to 450 genotyped donors. General study results and limits: HLA-A and HLA-B allele assignments for most subjects were reportedly predicted accurately using TCR beta sequences. A later look showed TCR association rates differing by HLA locus, highest for DRB1 and lowest for HLA-C.

Comments on this clone: Its antigen is still unknown.

The CDR3 consists of 14 residues. Germline CDR1 reads MNHEY; CDR2 reads SVGAGI. Unmatched junction bases numbered 3, after V lost 4 bases and J lost 4 bases. The PCR employed 60 Vbeta primers together with 13 Jbeta primers. Repertoires were generated with immunoSEQ multiplex PCR, while TCRdb's copy carries only in-frame clones and drops some. The data contain 100,000 to 150,000 clones, over 70% of them singletons. The chain couples TRBV6-5 to TRBJ2-3; 9 nucleotides agree with TRBD2. The specimen sequenced was PBMCs. This TCR came from a man younger than 35 in good health and CMV-seropositive. Here the CDR3 reads CASSLLAGPDTQYF. In nucleotides, the CDR3 is TGTGCCAGCAGTTTACTAGCGGGCCCAGATACGCAGTATTTT.